This TCR beta chain is from a study of shared clonotypes between healthy human individuals. Study in general: Samples came from two female and a few male donors aged 18 to 49. For every donor, three CD4 naive, three CD4 memory, two CD8 naive and one CD8 memory plates were used.

Study findings and constraints: It was expected that sequencing depth would affect clonotype sharing among donors.

With 0 bases clipped from V and 11 bases from J, the junction kept 10 bases outside the gene matches. Per the germline V gene, CDR1 is SGDLS and CDR2 is YYNGEE. The CDR3 is 14 residues long. CD45RO-negative, CCR7-positively selected cells formed the naive CD8 fraction, excluding terminally differentiated effector memory CD45RA+ cells. All donors qualified as healthy HIV-negative adults and had experienced no recent acute infections or vaccinations. Here immunoSEQ multiplex PCR was the method, and the copy in TCRdb shows in-frame clones only, minus some. The table lists 1.5 million to 2.5 million clones, over 85% of them singletons. A word on this clone: Its target is not known.

Sequences were obtained from naive CD8+ T cells sorted from blood. This chain connects TRBV9 to TRBJ1-1, with 7 bases matching TRBD1. The clonotype originates from a man between 18 and 29 years old in good health. The CDR3 is CASSVGSGTVVAFF. DNA for the CDR3: TGTGCCAGCAGCGTAGGCTCCGGGACAGTAGTGGCTTTCTTT.